Listed here are 2 T cell receptor beta chains from one sample, sequenced in a study of T cell repertoires in cytomegalovirus infection. TCRdb recomputed calls from the reads with MiXCR, one row per CDR3 protein. This sample has a few hundred thousand distinct CDR3 sequences; 26% occur once, and the top ten carry over 10%. Sequences were obtained from PBMCs. The receptors here all came from a human donor in good health (CMV status not recorded). Some clones in this sample may be carry-over from other donors' samples.

This rearrangement joins TRBV7-8 to TRBJ2-3, with D unclear. V lost 1 base, J lost 2 bases, and 13 bases lay in between. CDR3 length: 16 residues. Germline-derived CDR1 and CDR2 are SGHVS and FQNEAQ. The CDR3 sequence is CASSLVYWADTDTQYF. In DNA, the CDR3 is TGTGCCAGCAGCTTAGTCTATTGGGCGGACACAGATACGCAGTATTTT.

This chain links TRBV5-1 with TRBJ1-2; 8 nucleotides agree with TRBD1. The CDR3 spans 13 residues. The germline V gene has CDR1 SGHRS and CDR2 YFSETQ. V lost 6 bases, J lost 7 bases, and 8 bases stayed unmatched. CDR3: CASTRDRSFGYTF. The DNA of the CDR3 is TGCGCCAGCACCCGGGACAGGTCTTTTGGCTACACCTTC.